This entry concerns a single TCR beta chain. A quantity of roughly 0.5 to 1 ug RNA underwent reverse transcription using random hexamers. MiXCR was run by TCRdb on the immunoSEQ multiplex PCR reads, yielding one entry per CDR3 protein. The sample has 75,000 to 95,000 distinct CDR3 sequences; approximately 96% are singletons. V shed 5 bases and J shed 5 bases, with 6 bases lying between them. The CDR3 consists of 11 residues. Germline CDR1 reads MNHNY; CDR2 reads SVGAGI (reference sequence). This entry belongs to a study of CD8 T cells in Susac syndrome. Through negative isolation, CD4+ and CD8+ T cells were obtained, while TEMRA cells were enriched using FACS.

The sequence came from a human donor with Susac syndrome. Sequences were obtained from CD8+ T cells from PBMCs. J is TRBJ1-2 and V is TRBV6-6; D gene uncertain. The CDR3 loop reads CASSLEYGYTF. The CDR3 DNA sequence: TGTGCCAGCAGTCTTGAATATGGCTACACCTTC.